This T cell receptor (beta chain) emerged from a study of blood T cell repertoires in COVID-19. Overall study: The origin of the acute and convalescent COVID-19 samples was the United States, Italy and Spain.

V shed 11 bases and J shed 0 bases, with 11 bases lying between them. This CDR3 has 12 residues. The germline V gene has CDR1 SNHLY and CDR2 FYNNEI. Clones were read by immunoSEQ multiplex PCR, and TCRdb kept only the in-frame ones, dropping some. This table holds hundreds of thousands of clones, approximately 86% found once. The rearrangement uses TRBV2 and TRBJ2-7; D is possibly TRBD2 (6 bases). The receptor was derived from a human donor in a cohort sampled during active COVID-19. Material: peripheral blood. CDR3 coding DNA: TGTGCCGGGGGGACTTCCTCCTACGAGCAGTACTTC. It encodes CAGGTSSYEQYF.